One sample yielded the 16 T cell receptor beta chains listed below, sequenced in a study of blood T cell repertoires in COVID-19. Assay: immunoSEQ multiplex PCR; the TCRdb copy retains only in-frame clones and omits some. The data show 9,500 to 11,000 clones, with around nine tenths seen just once and less than 5% held by the top ten. The sequencing sample was made of peripheral blood. These receptors were collected from a human donor in a cohort sampled during active COVID-19.

The CDR3 loop is CSAEGQSNTGELFF. CDR3 in DNA: TGCAGCGCTGAGGGACAGTCGAACACCGGGGAGCTGTTTTTT. This chain connects TRBV29-1 to TRBJ2-2; 7 bases agree with TRBD1. The CDR3 has 14 amino acids. The ends lost 7 bases at V and 0 bases at J; junction bases unmatched: 5. The germline gives CDR1 SQVTM, CDR2 ANQGSEA.

The chain recombines TRBV5-5 with TRBJ1-5; possibly TRBD1 for D (6 bases). The CDR3 is 15 residues long. The V gene lost 0 bases and the J gene lost 7 bases, with 14 bases spanning the gap. The germline V gene has CDR1 SGHKS and CDR2 YYEKEE (reference sequence). CDR3 sequence: CASSLDRDRRQPQHF. The CDR3 DNA follows: TGTGCCAGCAGCTTGGACAGGGATAGACGCCAGCCCCAGCATTTT.

The rearrangement uses TRBV12-3 or TRBV12-4 and TRBJ1-5; no clear D. V dropped 4 bases and J dropped 4 bases, with 8 bases sitting between them. The CDR3 is made up of 13 amino acids. The CDR3 loop is CASSSSLNQPQHF. CDR3 DNA sequence: TGTGCCAGCAGTTCTTCCCTTAATCAGCCCCAGCATTTT.

This rearrangement joins TRBV5-4 to TRBJ2-7; 10 bases map to TRBD1. The CDR3 totals 15 residues. The V and J ends lost 4 bases and 5 bases, in that order; junction bases with no gene match: 9. Per the germline V gene, CDR1 is SGHNT and CDR2 is YYREEE (reference sequence). CDR3 bases: TGTGCCAGCAGCCCAAAGACAGGGGGCGCGAACGAGCAGTACTTC. This sequence encodes CASSPKTGGANEQYF.

V and J are TRBV28 and TRBJ2-5, with D maybe TRBD2 (7 bases). Germline V gene sequence: CDR1 MDHEN, CDR2 SYDVKM. The length of the CDR3 is 13 residues. Trimming shortened V by 7 bases and J by 5 bases, and 14 bases separated the two germline ends. CDR3 DNA sequence: TGTGCCAGCACGGCGGGGGCCATGGAGACCCAGTACTTC. This gives the protein CASTAGAMETQYF.

The CDR3, as DNA: TGTGCCAGTAGTAACCACCAATCCGGGACAGGGGAAGAGACCCAGTACTTC. This translates into CASSNHQSGTGEETQYF. J is TRBJ2-5 and V is TRBV19, with 10 bases aligning to TRBD1. CDR1 and CDR2 from the germline V gene are LNHDA and SQIVND (reference sequence). V lost 4 bases to trimming and J lost 3 bases; unmatched junction nucleotides: 11. This CDR3 region has 17 residues.

The chain links TRBV5-1 to TRBJ1-1; D is perhaps TRBD1 (6 bases). Trimming shortened V by 0 bases and J by 8 bases, and 14 bases separated the two germline ends. The CDR3 is 14 residues long. Germline assignment: CDR1 SGHRS and CDR2 YFSETQ. CDR3 bases: TGCGCCAGCAGCTTGGGACAGGCGATAGACGAAGCTTTCTTT. Translated, it gives CASSLGQAIDEAFF.

J is TRBJ1-1 and V is TRBV18, with D hard to call. This CDR3 is 15 amino acids long. V lost 3 bases to trimming and J lost 5 bases, with 16 bases between them. Germline V gene lookup returns CDR1 KGHSH and CDR2 LQKENI. The CDR3 DNA reads as TGTGCCAGCTCACCCGATAACCTCGGAGGGACTGAAGCTTTCTTT. Protein product: CASSPDNLGGTEAFF. The entire variable domain, with the rest obtained from reference TRBV18 and TRBJ1-1, is as follows: NAGVMQNPRHLVRRRGQEARLRCSPMKGHSHVYWYRQLPEEGLKFMVYLQKENIIDESGMPKERFSAEFPKEGPSILRIQQVVRGDSAAYFCASSPDNLGGTEAFFGQGTRLTVV.

The chain combines TRBV5-1 with TRBJ1-2; D possibly corresponds to TRBD1 (6 bases). V lost 0 bases to trimming and J lost 4 bases, with 10 bases between them. The germline CDR1 and CDR2 sequences are SGHRS and YFSETQ. This CDR3 comprises 14 residues. The CDR3 DNA reads TGCGCCAGCAGCTTGGACAGGGAAGTCTATGGCTACACCTTC. Amino acids: CASSLDREVYGYTF.

V is TRBV5-1 and J is TRBJ2-7; TRBD2 is a possible D gene (6 bases). V was clipped by 0 bases and J by 0 bases, with 10 bases between them. This CDR3 is 15 amino acids long. Germline lookup yields CDR1 SGHRS and CDR2 YFSETQ. The DNA of the CDR3 is TGCGCCAGCAGCTTGGGGGTGGGAGGCTCCTACGAGCAGTACTTC. Residues: CASSLGVGGSYEQYF.

This clone has just a few counts. The chain couples TRBV4-3 to TRBJ2-7; 7 bases align to TRBD1. V shed 0 bases, J shed 0 bases, and the junction held 5 bases outside the gene matches. Germline CDR1 is LGHNA and CDR2 is YSLEER. The CDR3 loop spans 16 amino acids. The CDR3 reads CASSQDQGDSSYEQYF. The DNA for the CDR3 is TGCGCCAGCAGCCAAGATCAAGGGGACAGCTCCTACGAGCAGTACTTC.

This clone was counted once. This chain connects TRBV7-7 to TRBJ2-3; TRBD2 agrees at 9 bases. This CDR3 is built from 14 residues. With 5 bases clipped from V and 8 bases from J, the junction kept 8 bases outside the gene matches. Germline CDR1 SSHAT, CDR2 FNYEAQ (reference sequence). The CDR3 DNA reads as TGTGCCAGCAGCATGGCCGGGACTAGCTCTACGCAGTATTTT. It yields the protein CASSMAGTSSTQYF.

The chain carries TRBV23-1 and TRBJ1-1, with 7 bases aligning to TRBD1. TRBV23-1 falls under the ORF class, with uncertain function. CDR3 length equals 14 residues. With 8 bases clipped from V and 2 bases from J, the junction kept 8 bases outside the gene matches. CDR3 in amino acids: CASGPGQNNTEAFF. The CDR3 nucleotides are TGCGCCAGCGGACCGGGACAGAATAACACTGAAGCTTTCTTT.

This clone was found once. The V gene is TRBV24-1, the J gene TRBJ2-2; 8 bases map to TRBD2. The length of the CDR3 is 14 residues. V gave up 0 bases and J gave up 7 bases; unmatched junction bases: 0. CDR1 KGHDR and CDR2 SFDVKD come from the germline V gene. The CDR3 is CATSDLREGGELFF. As DNA, the CDR3 is TGTGCCACCAGTGATTTGCGGGAGGGCGGGGAGCTGTTTTTT.

The V call is TRBV28, the J call TRBJ2-3; D may be TRBD2 (6 bases). Trimming removed 6 bases at V and 0 bases at J, with 22 bases between. The CDR3 runs to 18 residues. Germline V gene lookup returns CDR1 MDHEN and CDR2 SYDVKM. CDR3 DNA: TGTGCCAGCAGCACCGCCCATGCCTTAGCGGCTAGCACAGATACGCAGTATTTT. As protein: CASSTAHALAASTDTQYF.

The CDR3 DNA reads TGTGCCAGCAGCCAGGAAACAGGGATTAGCAATCAGCCCCAGCATTTT. This encodes CASSQETGISNQPQHF. V usage is TRBV4-2 and J usage is TRBJ1-5; D may be TRBD1 (6 bases). V dropped 3 bases and J dropped 0 bases, with 12 bases sitting between them. Germline assignment: CDR1 LGHNA and CDR2 YNFKEQ. The CDR3 loop spans 16 amino acids.